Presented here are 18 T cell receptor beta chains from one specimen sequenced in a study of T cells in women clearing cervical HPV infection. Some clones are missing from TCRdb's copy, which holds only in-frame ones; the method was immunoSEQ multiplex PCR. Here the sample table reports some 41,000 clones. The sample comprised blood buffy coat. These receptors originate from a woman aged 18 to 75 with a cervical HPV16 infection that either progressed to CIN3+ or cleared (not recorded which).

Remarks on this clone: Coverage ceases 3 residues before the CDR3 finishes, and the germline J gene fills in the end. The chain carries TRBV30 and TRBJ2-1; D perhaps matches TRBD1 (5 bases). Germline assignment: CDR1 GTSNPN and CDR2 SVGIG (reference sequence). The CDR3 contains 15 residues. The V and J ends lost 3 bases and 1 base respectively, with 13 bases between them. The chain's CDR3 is CAWRKGPDSYNEQFF. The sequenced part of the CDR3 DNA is TGTGCCTGGAGGAAGGGGCCCGATTCCTACAATGAG.

The CDR3 DNA, read in part, is TGCAGTGTGCCGGGCGGGCCCACAGATACG. Amino acids: CSVPGGPTDT. The CDR3, in full, reads CSVPGGPTDTQYF. The chain recombines TRBV20-1 with TRBJ2-3; possibly TRBD2 for D (5 bases). The read ends 3 residues shy of where the CDR3 ends; the end is completed using the germline J gene. With 7 bases removed from V and 2 bases from J, the gap between germline ends came to 13 bases. CDR1 is DFQATT, CDR2 SNEGSKA, per germline (reference sequence). The CDR3 has 13 residues.

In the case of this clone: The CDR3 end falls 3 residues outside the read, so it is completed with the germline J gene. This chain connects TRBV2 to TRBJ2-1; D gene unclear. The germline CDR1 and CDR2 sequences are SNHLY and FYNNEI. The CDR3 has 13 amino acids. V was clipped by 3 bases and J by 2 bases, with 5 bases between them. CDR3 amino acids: CASSDHAYNEQFF. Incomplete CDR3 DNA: TGTGCCAGCAGTGATCATGCCTACAATGAG.

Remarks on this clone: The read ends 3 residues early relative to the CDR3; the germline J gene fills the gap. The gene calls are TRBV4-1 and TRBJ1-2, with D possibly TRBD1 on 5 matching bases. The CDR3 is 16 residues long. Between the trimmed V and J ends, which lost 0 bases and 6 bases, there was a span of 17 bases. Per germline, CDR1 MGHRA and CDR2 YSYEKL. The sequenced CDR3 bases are TGCGCCAGCAGCCAAGAGCCCCAAGGGGTCTCCGATGGC. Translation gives CASSQEPQGVSDG. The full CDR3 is CASSQEPQGVSDGYTF.

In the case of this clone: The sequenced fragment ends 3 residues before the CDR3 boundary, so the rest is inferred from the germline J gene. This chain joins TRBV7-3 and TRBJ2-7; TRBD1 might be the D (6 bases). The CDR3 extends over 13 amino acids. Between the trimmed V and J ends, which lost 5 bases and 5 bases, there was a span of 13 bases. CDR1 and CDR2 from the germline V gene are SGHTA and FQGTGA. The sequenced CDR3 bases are TGTGCCAGCAGCCCTGACAGGAGGCACGAG. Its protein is CASSPDRRHE. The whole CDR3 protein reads CASSPDRRHEQYF.

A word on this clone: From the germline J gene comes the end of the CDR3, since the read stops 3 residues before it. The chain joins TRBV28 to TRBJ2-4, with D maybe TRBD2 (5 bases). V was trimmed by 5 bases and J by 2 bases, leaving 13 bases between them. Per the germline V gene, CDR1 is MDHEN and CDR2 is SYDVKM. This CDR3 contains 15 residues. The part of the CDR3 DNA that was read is TGTGCCAGCAGTCGGGGAGTCGAGTCCAAAAACATT. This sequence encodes CASSRGVESKNI. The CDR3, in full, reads CASSRGVESKNIQYF.

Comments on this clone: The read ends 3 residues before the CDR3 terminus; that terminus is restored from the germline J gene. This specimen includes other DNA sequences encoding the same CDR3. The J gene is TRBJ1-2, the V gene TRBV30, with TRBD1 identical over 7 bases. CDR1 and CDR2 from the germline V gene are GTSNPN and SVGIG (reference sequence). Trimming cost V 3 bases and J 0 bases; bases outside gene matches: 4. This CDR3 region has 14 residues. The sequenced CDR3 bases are TGTGCCTGGAGCGTTGGGACAGCTAACTATGGC. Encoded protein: CAWSVGTANYG. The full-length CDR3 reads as CAWSVGTANYGYTF.

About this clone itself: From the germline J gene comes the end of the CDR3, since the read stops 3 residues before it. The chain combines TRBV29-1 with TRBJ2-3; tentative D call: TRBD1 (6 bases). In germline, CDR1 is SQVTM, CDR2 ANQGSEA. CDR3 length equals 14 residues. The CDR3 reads CSVRMDGDNQPQYF. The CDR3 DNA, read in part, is TGCAGCGTGAGGATGGACGGGGACAATCAGCCG.

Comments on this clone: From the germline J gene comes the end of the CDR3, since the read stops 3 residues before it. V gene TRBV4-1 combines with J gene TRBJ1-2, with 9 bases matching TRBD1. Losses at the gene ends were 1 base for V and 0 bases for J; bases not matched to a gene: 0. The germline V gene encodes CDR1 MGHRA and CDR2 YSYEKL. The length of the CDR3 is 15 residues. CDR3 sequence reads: CASSQGDRANYGYTF. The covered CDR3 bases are TGCGCCAGCAGCCAAGGGGACAGGGCTAACTATGGC.

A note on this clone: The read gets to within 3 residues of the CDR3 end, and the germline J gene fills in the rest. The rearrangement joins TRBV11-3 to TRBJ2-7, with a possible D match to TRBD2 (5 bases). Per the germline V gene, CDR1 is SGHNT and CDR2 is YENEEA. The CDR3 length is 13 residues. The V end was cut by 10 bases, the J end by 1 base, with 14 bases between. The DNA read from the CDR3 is TGTGCCACCCCTCCCGGGGAATCCTACGAG. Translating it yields CATPPGESYE. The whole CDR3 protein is CATPPGESYEQYF.

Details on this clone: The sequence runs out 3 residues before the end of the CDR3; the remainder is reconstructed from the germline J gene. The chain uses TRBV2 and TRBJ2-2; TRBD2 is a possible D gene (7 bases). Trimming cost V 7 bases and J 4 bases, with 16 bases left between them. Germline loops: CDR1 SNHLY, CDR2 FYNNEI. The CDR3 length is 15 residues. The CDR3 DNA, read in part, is TGTGCCAGCATCGGGGGGCGCAGGGTCACCGGGGAG. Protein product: CASIGGRRVTGE. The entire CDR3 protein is CASIGGRRVTGELFF.

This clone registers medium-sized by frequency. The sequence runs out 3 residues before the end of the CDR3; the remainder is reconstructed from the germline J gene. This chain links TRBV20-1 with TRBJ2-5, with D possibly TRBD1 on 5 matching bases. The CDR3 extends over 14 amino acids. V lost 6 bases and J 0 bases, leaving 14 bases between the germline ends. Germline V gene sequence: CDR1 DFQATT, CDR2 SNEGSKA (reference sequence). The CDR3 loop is CSADTDINQETQYF. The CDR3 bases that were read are TGCAGTGCCGACACGGACATTAACCAAGAGACC.

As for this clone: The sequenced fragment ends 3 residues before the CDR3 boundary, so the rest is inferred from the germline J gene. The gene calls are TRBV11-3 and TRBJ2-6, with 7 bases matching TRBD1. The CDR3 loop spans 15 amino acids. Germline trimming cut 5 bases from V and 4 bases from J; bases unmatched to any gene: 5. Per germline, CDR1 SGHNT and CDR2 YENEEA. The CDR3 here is CASSLRGRGANVLTF. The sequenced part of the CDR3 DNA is TGTGCCAGCAGCCTGAGGGGGCGGGGGGCCAACGTC.

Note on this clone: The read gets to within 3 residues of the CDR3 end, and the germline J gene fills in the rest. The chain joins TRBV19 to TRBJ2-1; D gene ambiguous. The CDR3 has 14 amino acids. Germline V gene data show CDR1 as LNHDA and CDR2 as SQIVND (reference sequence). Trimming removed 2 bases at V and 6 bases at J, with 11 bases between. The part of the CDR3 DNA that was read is TGTGCCAGTAGTATATACGGTAAAGCCAATGAG. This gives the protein CASSIYGKANE. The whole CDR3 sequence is CASSIYGKANEQFF.

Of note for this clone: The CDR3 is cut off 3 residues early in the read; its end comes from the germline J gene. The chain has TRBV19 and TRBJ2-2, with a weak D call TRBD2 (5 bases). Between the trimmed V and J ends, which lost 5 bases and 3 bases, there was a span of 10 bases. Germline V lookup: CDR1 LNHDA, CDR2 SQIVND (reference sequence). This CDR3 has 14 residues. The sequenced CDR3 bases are TGTGCCAGTAGTGCCGGACTTCACACCGGGGAG. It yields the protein CASSAGLHTGE. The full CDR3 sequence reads CASSAGLHTGELFF. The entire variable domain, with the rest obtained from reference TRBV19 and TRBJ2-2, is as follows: DGGITQSPKYLFRKEGQNVTLSCEQNLNHDAMYWYRQDPGQGLRLIYYSQIVNDFQKGDIAEGYSVSREKKESFPLTVTSAQKNPTAFYLCASSAGLHTGELFFGEGSRLTVL.

This CDR3 is CATSAPGDLQETQYF. Incomplete CDR3 DNA: TGTGCCACCAGTGCGCCGGGTGACTTACAAGAGACG. The chain uses TRBV24-1 and TRBJ2-3; D remains ambiguous. The missing CDR3 end, 3 residues past where the read stops, is filled in from the germline J gene. Germline V gene lookup returns CDR1 KGHDR and CDR2 SFDVKD. The CDR3 contains 15 residues.

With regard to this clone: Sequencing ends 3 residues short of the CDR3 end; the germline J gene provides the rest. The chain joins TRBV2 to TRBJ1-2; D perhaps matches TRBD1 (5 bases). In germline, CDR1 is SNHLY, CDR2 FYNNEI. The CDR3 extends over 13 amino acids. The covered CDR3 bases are TGTGCCAGCAGTGAAGAAAGGGCAGGGAAC. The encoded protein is CASSEERAGN. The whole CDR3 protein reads CASSEERAGNYTF.

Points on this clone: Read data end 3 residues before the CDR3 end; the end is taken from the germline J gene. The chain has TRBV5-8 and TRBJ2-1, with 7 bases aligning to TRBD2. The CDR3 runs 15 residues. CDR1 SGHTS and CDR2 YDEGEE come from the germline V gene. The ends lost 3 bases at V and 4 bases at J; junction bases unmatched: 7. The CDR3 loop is CASSSLGGTYNEQFF. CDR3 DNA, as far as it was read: TGTGCCAGCAGCTCCCTGGGGGGGACTTACAATGAG.